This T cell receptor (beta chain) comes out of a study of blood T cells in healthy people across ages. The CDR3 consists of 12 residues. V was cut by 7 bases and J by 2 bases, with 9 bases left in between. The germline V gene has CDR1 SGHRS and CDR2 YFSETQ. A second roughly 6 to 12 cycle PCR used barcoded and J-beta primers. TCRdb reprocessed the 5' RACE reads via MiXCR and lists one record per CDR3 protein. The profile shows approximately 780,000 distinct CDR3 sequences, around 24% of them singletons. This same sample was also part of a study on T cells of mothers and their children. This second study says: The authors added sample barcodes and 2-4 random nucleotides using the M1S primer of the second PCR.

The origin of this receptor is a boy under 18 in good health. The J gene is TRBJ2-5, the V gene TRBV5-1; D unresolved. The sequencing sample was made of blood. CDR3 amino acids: CASGRAQETQYF. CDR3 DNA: TGCGCCAGCGGCCGGGCTCAAGAGACCCAGTACTTC.